The 27 T cell receptor beta chains in this list originate from one sample, sequenced in a study of blood T cell repertoires in COVID-19. Assay used: immunoSEQ multiplex PCR; TCRdb lists only in-frame clones, some missing. Here the sample spans 100,000 or so clones, approximately 86% being singletons. Sequencing was done on a sample of peripheral blood. Every receptor here comes from a man in his sixties with acute or convalescent COVID-19.

CDR3 residues: CATGQGARNTIYF. In DNA, the CDR3 is TGTGCCACTGGACAGGGGGCTAGAAACACCATATATTTT. V gene TRBV3-1 (or the pseudogene TRBV3-2) combines with J gene TRBJ1-3; 11 bases align to TRBD1. CDR3 length equals 13 residues. J lost 5 bases, V lost 10 bases, and 4 bases had no gene match. Germline CDR1 is LGHDT and CDR2 is YNNKEL (reference sequence).

The chain carries TRBV25-1 and TRBJ2-7, with D possibly matching TRBD1 (6 bases). Trimming left V 4 bases short and J 1 base short, with 11 bases between. CDR3 size: 14 residues. Germline lookup yields CDR1 MGHDK and CDR2 SYGVNS. CDR3 coding DNA: TGTGCCAGCAGTGCGGGGACACCTTCCTACGAGCAGTACTTC. Translated, it gives CASSAGTPSYEQYF.

As for this clone: Other DNA sequences within the sample encode an identical CDR3. The V and J genes are TRBV11-2 and TRBJ2-7, with TRBD2 matching over 8 bases. Germline assignment: CDR1 SGHAT and CDR2 FQNNGV. The CDR3 is 15 amino acids. V was pared by 1 base and J by 0 bases, with 2 bases of the junction left unmatched. CDR3 nucleotides: TGTGCCAGCAGCTTAGTGAGCGGGAGCTCCTACGAGCAGTACTTC. Encoded protein: CASSLVSGSSYEQYF.

DNA for the CDR3: TGTGCCAGCAGCGTAGGGGCAGGGGGCGTCCACGAGCAGTACTTC. Translation gives CASSVGAGGVHEQYF. This sequence joins TRBV9 and TRBJ2-7, with 8 positions matching TRBD1. The CDR3 is 15 residues long. Germline V CDR1 and CDR2: SGDLS, YYNGEE. After removal of 0 bases from V and 5 bases from J, the junction contained 7 bases not matched to a gene.

This sequence joins TRBV5-6 and TRBJ2-7; TRBD1 agrees at 10 bases. Trimming removed 3 bases from V and 2 bases from J; junction bases left unmatched: 2. From germline, CDR1 is SGHDT and CDR2 YYEEEE. The length of the CDR3 is 14 residues. CDR3 nucleotide sequence: TGTGCCAGCAGCTCCGGGACAGGGGCCTACGAGCAGTACTTC. Translating gives CASSSGTGAYEQYF.

For the CDR3, the DNA is TGCGCCAGCAGCCAAACTGTTTCTAGCGCCGGGGAGCTGTTTTTT. It is translated as CASSQTVSSAGELFF. This sequence joins TRBV4-3 and TRBJ2-2, with D possibly TRBD2 on 6 matching bases. Trimming took off 2 bases at V and 6 bases at J, with 13 bases between the two ends. This CDR3 is 15 amino acids long. The germline CDR1 and CDR2 sequences are LGHNA and YSLEER.

The CDR3 coding sequence is TGCGCCAGCAGCCCGCAGGGTTGGACTGAAGCTTTCTTT. Translating it yields CASSPQGWTEAFF. The chain has TRBV5-1 and TRBJ1-1; D is perhaps TRBD1 (5 bases). CDR1 is SGHRS and CDR2 is YFSETQ in the germline V gene. V lost 4 bases and J lost 5, with 12 bases in between. This CDR3 is built from 13 residues.

The rearrangement joins TRBV4-1 to TRBJ1-3; unclear D gene. Germline values: CDR1 MGHRA, CDR2 YSYEKL. V was pared by 5 bases and J by 0 bases, with 8 bases between. The CDR3 length is 14 residues. The CDR3: CASSYGDSGNTIYF. In nucleotides, the CDR3 is TGCGCCAGCAGCTACGGAGACTCTGGAAACACCATATATTTT.

This clone was counted ten times or more. V and J are TRBV12-3 or TRBV12-4 and TRBJ1-6, with a weak D call TRBD1 (5 bases). CDR3 size: 13 residues. Trimming pared 6 bases from V and 8 bases from J, leaving 11 bases between. Here the CDR3 reads CASSIQADSPLHF. The DNA of the CDR3 is TGTGCCAGCAGCATACAGGCTGATTCACCCCTCCACTTT.

CDR3 protein: CASSIADRGSNSPLHF. CDR3 coding DNA: TGTGCCAGTAGTATCGCCGACAGGGGGTCTAATTCACCCCTCCACTTT. V and J are TRBV19 and TRBJ1-6; 9 nucleotides agree with TRBD1. Germline V lookup: CDR1 LNHDA, CDR2 SQIVND (reference sequence). The CDR3 contains 16 residues. Losses at the gene ends were 3 bases for V and 6 bases for J; bases not matched to a gene: 6.

The chain's CDR3 is CASSLKQLVGYTF. CDR3 DNA sequence: TGTGCCAGCAGCTTGAAACAGCTTGTAGGCTACACCTTC. The chain uses TRBV5-8 and TRBJ1-2; D gene uncertain. V lost 1 base and J 8 bases, leaving 12 bases between the germline ends. Per germline, CDR1 SGHTS and CDR2 YDEGEE. The CDR3 covers 13 residues.

Details on this clone: It is unclear where the CDR3 begins or ends on the DNA, so no DNA is shown, and the CDR3 is as TCRdb lists it. The gene calls are TRBV21-1 and TRBJ2-3; the D call in the table, TRBD2, was not verified against the DNA. TRBV21-1 is listed as a pseudogene. The CDR3 spans 17 amino acids, including both terminal residues. The CDR3 spells CASSKAWVAGGTDTQYF.

The V gene is TRBV10-2, the J gene TRBJ1-1, with D perhaps matching TRBD1 (6 bases). Looked up from germline, CDR1 is WSHSY and CDR2 is SAAADI. The CDR3 sequence is 13 residues long. V dropped 6 bases and J dropped 1 base, with 9 bases sitting between them. This CDR3 reads CASSPGQNTEAFF. The CDR3 bases are TGCGCCAGCAGCCCGGGACAGAACACTGAAGCTTTCTTT.

The chain is built from TRBV21-1 and TRBJ2-7; the table's D gene call, TRBD2, was not cross checked with the DNA. TRBV21-1 is marked as a pseudogene. This CDR3 spans 18 amino acids. In DNA, the CDR3 is TGTGCCAGCAGCAACGGGCGGGGTAGGCTGAGTAAAACCTACGAGCAGTACTTC. Translated: CASSNGRGRLSKTYEQYF.

The chain employs TRBV5-5 and TRBJ1-3; tentatively, D is TRBD1 (6 bases). V was clipped by 2 bases and J by 2 bases, with 8 bases between them. The CDR3 has 14 amino acids. The germline V gene encodes CDR1 SGHKS and CDR2 YYEKEE (reference sequence). The CDR3 region has the DNA TGTGCCAGCAGCTTTAAGGGGGCTGGAAACACCATATATTTT. This sequence encodes CASSFKGAGNTIYF.

The genes are TRBV5-1 and TRBJ2-1; 7 nucleotides align to TRBD2. V lost 4 bases, J lost 6 bases, and 10 bases stayed unmatched. CDR1 and CDR2 from the germline V gene are SGHRS and YFSETQ. The length of the CDR3 is 15 residues. This chain's CDR3 is CASSPPAGAGNEQFF. The CDR3 coding sequence is TGCGCCAGCAGCCCTCCTGCGGGAGCCGGCAATGAGCAGTTCTTC.

DNA of the CDR3: TGTGCCAGCAGCTCCCCGGGCAGGGTAAATCAGCCCCAGCATTTT. Protein sequence: CASSSPGRVNQPQHF. The chain joins TRBV7-8 to TRBJ1-5; a weak D match, TRBD1 (5 bases). Germline CDR1 is SGHVS and CDR2 is FQNEAQ. This CDR3 contains 15 residues. Trimming pared 4 bases from V and 4 bases from J, leaving 14 bases between.

The rearrangement joins TRBV11-2 to TRBJ1-4; TRBD1 might be the D (6 bases). From germline, CDR1 is SGHAT and CDR2 FQNNGV. The CDR3 loop spans 15 amino acids. The V end was cut by 5 bases, the J end by 4 bases, with 14 bases between. CDR3 nucleotide sequence: TGTGCCAGCAGCCCAGGGGTCGGCGGTAATGAAAAACTGTTTTTT. Its protein is CASSPGVGGNEKLFF.

This chain joins TRBV27 and TRBJ1-1; D perhaps matches TRBD1 (5 bases). The CDR3 length is 14 residues. Germline V gene data show CDR1 as MNHEY and CDR2 as SMNVEV (reference sequence). V lost 5 bases to trimming and J lost 3 bases, with 13 bases between them. This CDR3 is CASSRGGVDTEAFF. The CDR3 DNA reads TGTGCCAGCAGTAGGGGAGGGGTGGACACTGAAGCTTTCTTT.

The chain carries TRBV27 and TRBJ1-6; 7 nucleotides align to TRBD1. CDR1 and CDR2 from the germline V gene are MNHEY and SMNVEV (reference sequence). Trimming removed 3 bases from V and 8 bases from J; junction bases left unmatched: 4. The CDR3 totals 14 residues. The CDR3 region is CASSLVGGDSPLHF. The CDR3 DNA follows: TGTGCCAGCAGTTTGGTAGGGGGCGATTCACCCCTCCACTTT.

The chain joins TRBV9 to TRBJ2-3, with 9 bases that match TRBD1. Losses at the gene ends were 2 bases for V and 1 base for J; bases not matched to a gene: 5. The CDR3 has 16 amino acids. CDR1 and CDR2 (germline): SGDLS, YYNGEE. DNA of the CDR3: TGTGCCAGCAGCGTGGGACAGGGAATGGGCACAGATACGCAGTATTTT. This codes for CASSVGQGMGTDTQYF.

This chain joins TRBV5-6 and TRBJ2-7, with 7 bases fitting TRBD1. Unmatched junction bases numbered 11, after V lost 3 bases and J lost 2 bases. Per germline, CDR1 SGHDT and CDR2 YYEEEE. This CDR3 is built from 16 residues. The CDR3 bases are TGTGCCAGCAGCTCTATAACAGGGGAGAGGCCCTACGAGCAGTACTTC. It codes for CASSSITGERPYEQYF. Combining the CDR3 with reference TRBV5-6 and TRBJ2-7 gives the whole variable domain DAGVTQSPTHLIKTRGQQVTLRCSPKSGHDTVSWYQQALGQGPQFIFQYYEEEERQRGNFPDRFSGHQFPNYSSELNVNALLLGDSALYLCASSSITGERPYEQYFGPGTRLTVT.

The chain combines TRBV4-1 with TRBJ1-2, with D hard to call. V lost 1 base, J lost 4 bases, and 13 bases lay in between. There are 15 residues in the CDR3. Germline V CDR1 and CDR2: MGHRA, YSYEKL. The CDR3 protein is CASSQGQVAGYGYTF. CDR3 sequence (DNA): TGCGCCAGCAGCCAAGGCCAGGTAGCGGGCTATGGCTACACCTTC.

This clone was observed a single time. The V and J genes are TRBV7-7 and TRBJ1-4; D remains ambiguous. Deletions cut 2 bases from V and 10 bases from J, with 11 bases between. This CDR3 has 13 residues. Germline V CDR1 and CDR2: SSHAT, FNYEAQ (reference sequence). The CDR3: CASSLFDKGKLFF. In nucleotides, the CDR3 is TGTGCCAGCAGCTTATTCGACAAAGGAAAACTGTTTTTT. Full variable domain (missing parts from reference TRBV7-7 and TRBJ1-4): GAGVSQSPRYKVTKRGQDVTLRCDPISSHATLYWYQQALGQGPEFLTYFNYEAQPDKSGLPSDRFSAERPEGSISTLTIQRTEQRDSAMYRCASSLFDKGKLFFGSGTQLSVL.

The V and J genes are TRBV5-1 and TRBJ2-5; 8 nucleotides match TRBD1. Germline V gene sequence: CDR1 SGHRS, CDR2 YFSETQ. The CDR3 spans 14 residues. Losses at the gene ends were 3 bases for V and 4 bases for J; bases not matched to a gene: 5. The CDR3 nucleotides are TGCGCCAGCAGCTCCAGGGGGCGCGGAGAGACCCAGTACTTC. This sequence encodes CASSSRGRGETQYF.

The chain uses TRBV5-1 and TRBJ2-5, with a tentative D call TRBD1 (5 bases). Germline V gene lookup returns CDR1 SGHRS and CDR2 YFSETQ. Trimming removed 0 bases at V and 4 bases at J, with 16 bases between. This CDR3 is 16 amino acids long. The CDR3 region is CASSLGGRAVRETQYF. DNA for the CDR3: TGCGCCAGCAGCTTGGGGGGCAGGGCGGTGCGAGAGACCCAGTACTTC.

This clone was seen a handful of times. The chain links TRBV11-2 to TRBJ1-1; possible D gene TRBD1, 5 bases. V was shortened by 2 bases and J by 1 base, with 5 bases between the two germline ends. CDR1 and CDR2 (germline): SGHAT, FQNNGV. This CDR3 is 13 amino acids long. For the CDR3, the DNA is TGTGCCAGCAGCTTAACAGGGAACACTGAAGCTTTCTTT. Its protein product is CASSLTGNTEAFF.